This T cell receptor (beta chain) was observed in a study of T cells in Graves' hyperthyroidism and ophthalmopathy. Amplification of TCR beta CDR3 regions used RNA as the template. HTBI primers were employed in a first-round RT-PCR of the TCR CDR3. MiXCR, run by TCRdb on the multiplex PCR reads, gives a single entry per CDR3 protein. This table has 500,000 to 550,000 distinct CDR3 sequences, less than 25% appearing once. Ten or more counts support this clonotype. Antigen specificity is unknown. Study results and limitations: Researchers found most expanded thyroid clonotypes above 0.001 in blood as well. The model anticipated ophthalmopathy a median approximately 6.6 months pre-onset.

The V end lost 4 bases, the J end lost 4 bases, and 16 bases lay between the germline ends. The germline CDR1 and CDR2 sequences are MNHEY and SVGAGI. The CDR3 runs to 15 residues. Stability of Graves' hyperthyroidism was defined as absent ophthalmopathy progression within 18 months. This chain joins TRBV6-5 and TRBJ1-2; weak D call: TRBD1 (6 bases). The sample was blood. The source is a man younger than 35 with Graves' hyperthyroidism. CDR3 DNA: TGTGCCAGCAGTTCTATCAGAGGGGGGATCTATGGCTACACCTTC. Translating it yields CASSSIRGGIYGYTF.